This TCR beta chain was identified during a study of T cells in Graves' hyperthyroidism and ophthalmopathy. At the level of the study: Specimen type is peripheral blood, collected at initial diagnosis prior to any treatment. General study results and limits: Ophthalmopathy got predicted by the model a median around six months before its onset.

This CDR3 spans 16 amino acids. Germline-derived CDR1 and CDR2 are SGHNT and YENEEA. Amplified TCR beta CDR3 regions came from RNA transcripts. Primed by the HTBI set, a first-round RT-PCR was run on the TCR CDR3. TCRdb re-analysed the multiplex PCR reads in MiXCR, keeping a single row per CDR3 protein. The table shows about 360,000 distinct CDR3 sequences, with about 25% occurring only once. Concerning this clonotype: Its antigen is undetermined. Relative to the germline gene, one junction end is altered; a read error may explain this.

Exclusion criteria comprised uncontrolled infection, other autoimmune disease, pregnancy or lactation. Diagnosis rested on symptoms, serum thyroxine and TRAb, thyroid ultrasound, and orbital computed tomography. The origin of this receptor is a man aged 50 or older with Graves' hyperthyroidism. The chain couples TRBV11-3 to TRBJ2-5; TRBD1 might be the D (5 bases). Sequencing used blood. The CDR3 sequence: CASSQDLAGSQETQYF. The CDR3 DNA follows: TGCGCCAGCAGCCAAGATCTGGCAGGGTCGCAAGAGACCCAGTACTTC.